A single sample is the source of the 5 T cell receptor beta chains below, sequenced in a study of cytomegalovirus exposure and HLA in healthy donors. Vbeta (60) and Jbeta (13) primers were used in the PCR. Here immunoSEQ multiplex PCR was the method, and the copy in TCRdb shows in-frame clones only, minus some. The sample holds 100,000 to 150,000 clones, around 76% seen once. Sequencing used PBMCs. The receptor source for this set is a woman between 45 and 65 years old in good health and CMV-seronegative.

This chain joins TRBV10-3 and TRBJ1-1, with D tentatively TRBD1 (5 bases). V dropped 7 bases and J dropped 2 bases, with 14 bases sitting between them. The CDR3 is 14 residues long. Germline CDR1 ENHRY, CDR2 SYGVKD. The CDR3 DNA is TGTGCCATCATGGAGGGCAGGGTTAACACTGAAGCTTTCTTT. This encodes CAIMEGRVNTEAFF.

This clone was recorded once. V and J are TRBV6-6 and TRBJ1-5; 9 positions match TRBD1. Germline CDR1 is MNHNY and CDR2 is SVGAGI (reference sequence). Trimming took 0 bases from V and 2 from J; bases not matched to a gene: 2. The CDR3 is 16 amino acids. As DNA, the CDR3 is TGTGCCAGCAGTTACTCACAGGGGGCTGGCAATCAGCCCCAGCATTTT. It specifies CASSYSQGAGNQPQHF.

The CDR3: CSVDRDSDPADTQYF. CDR3 nucleotides: TGCAGCGTAGACCGTGACAGCGATCCGGCCGATACGCAGTATTTT. This chain joins TRBV29-1 and TRBJ2-3; tentatively, D is TRBD1 (5 bases). This CDR3 has 15 amino acids. Trimming took off 6 bases at V and 6 bases at J, with 22 bases between the two ends. CDR1 and CDR2 from the germline V gene are SQVTM and ANQGSEA.

The chain combines TRBV6-5 with TRBJ1-2; D unclear. Germline CDR1 reads MNHEY; CDR2 reads SVGAGI. With 0 bases removed from V and 0 bases from J, the gap between germline ends came to 8 bases. The length of the CDR3 is 15 residues. The DNA for the CDR3 is TGTGCCAGCAGTTACTCAGTCTATACTAACTATGGCTACACCTTC. This codes for CASSYSVYTNYGYTF.

The genes are TRBV19 and TRBJ2-5; 8 bases are shared with TRBD2. V was pared by 3 bases and J by 5 bases, with 8 bases of the junction left unmatched. This CDR3 region has 15 residues. Germline V CDR1 and CDR2: LNHDA, SQIVND (reference sequence). CDR3 residues: CASSIDGRAGETQYF. The DNA for the CDR3 is TGTGCCAGTAGTATTGACGGGAGGGCCGGGGAGACCCAGTACTTC. The complete variable domain, with remaining parts taken from reference TRBV19 and TRBJ2-5, reads DGGITQSPKYLFRKEGQNVTLSCEQNLNHDAMYWYRQDPGQGLRLIYYSQIVNDFQKGDIAEGYSVSREKKESFPLTVTSAQKNPTAFYLCASSIDGRAGETQYFGPGTRLLVL.